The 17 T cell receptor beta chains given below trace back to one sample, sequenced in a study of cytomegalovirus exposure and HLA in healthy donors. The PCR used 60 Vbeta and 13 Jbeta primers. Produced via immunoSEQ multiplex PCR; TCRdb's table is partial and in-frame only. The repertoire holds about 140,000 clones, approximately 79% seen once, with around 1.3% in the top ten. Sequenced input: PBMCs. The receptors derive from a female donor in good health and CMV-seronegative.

In DNA, the CDR3 is TGCGCCAGCAGTGTCAAGCGGATGGGGGGCAATGAGCAGTTCTTC. Translated, it gives CASSVKRMGGNEQFF. This sequence joins TRBV10-1 and TRBJ2-1; possibly TRBD2 for D (6 bases). Trimming stripped 4 bases from V and 6 bases from J, with 16 bases between. Germline CDR1 is WNHNN and CDR2 is SYGVQD (reference sequence). This CDR3 has 15 residues.

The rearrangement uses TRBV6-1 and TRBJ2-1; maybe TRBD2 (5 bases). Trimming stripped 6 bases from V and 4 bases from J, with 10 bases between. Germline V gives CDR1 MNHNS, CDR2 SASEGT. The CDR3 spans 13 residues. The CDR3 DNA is TGTGCCAGCAGGCTAGCCGATTACAATGAGCAGTTCTTC. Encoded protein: CASRLADYNEQFF.

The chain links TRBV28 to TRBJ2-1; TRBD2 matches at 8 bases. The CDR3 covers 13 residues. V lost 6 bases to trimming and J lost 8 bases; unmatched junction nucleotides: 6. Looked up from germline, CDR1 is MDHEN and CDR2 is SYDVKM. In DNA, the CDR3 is TGTGCCAGCAGCTCGGGAGGGAAAGATGAGCAGTTCTTC. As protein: CASSSGGKDEQFF.

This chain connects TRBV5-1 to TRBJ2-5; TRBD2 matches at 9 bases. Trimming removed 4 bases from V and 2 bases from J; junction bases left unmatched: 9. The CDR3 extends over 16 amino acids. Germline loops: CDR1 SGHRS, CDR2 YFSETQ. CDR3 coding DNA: TGCGCCAGCAGCCCGGGGACTAGCCTAGCTCAAGAGACCCAGTACTTC. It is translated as CASSPGTSLAQETQYF.

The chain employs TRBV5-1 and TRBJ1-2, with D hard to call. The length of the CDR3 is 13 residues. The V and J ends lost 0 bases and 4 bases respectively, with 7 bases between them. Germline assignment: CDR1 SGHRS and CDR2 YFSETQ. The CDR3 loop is CASSLEARYGYTF. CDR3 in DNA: TGCGCCAGCAGCTTGGAAGCCCGCTATGGCTACACCTTC.

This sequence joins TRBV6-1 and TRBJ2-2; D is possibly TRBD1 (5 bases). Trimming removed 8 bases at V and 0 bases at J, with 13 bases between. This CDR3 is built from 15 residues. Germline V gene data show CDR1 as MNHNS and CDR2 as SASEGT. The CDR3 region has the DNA TGTGCCAGCCTCACCAGGGATTCGAACACCGGGGAGCTGTTTTTT. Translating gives CASLTRDSNTGELFF.

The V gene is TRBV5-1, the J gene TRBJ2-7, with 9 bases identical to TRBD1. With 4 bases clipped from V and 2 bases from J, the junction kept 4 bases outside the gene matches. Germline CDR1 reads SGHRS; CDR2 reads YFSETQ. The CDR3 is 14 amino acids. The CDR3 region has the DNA TGCGCCAGCAGCCCGACAGGGGGAACCTACGAGCAGTACTTC. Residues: CASSPTGGTYEQYF.

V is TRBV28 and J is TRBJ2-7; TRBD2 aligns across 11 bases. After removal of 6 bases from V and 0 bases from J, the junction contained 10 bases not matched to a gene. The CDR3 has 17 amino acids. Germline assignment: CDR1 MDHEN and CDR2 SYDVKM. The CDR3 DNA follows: TGTGCCAGCAGACCCTATGGGACTAGCGGATTCTCCTACGAGCAGTACTTC. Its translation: CASRPYGTSGFSYEQYF.

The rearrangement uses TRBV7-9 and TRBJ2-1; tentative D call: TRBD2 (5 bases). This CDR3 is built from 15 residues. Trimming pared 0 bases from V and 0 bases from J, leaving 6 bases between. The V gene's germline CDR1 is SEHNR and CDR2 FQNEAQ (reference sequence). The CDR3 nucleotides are TGTGCCAGCAGCTTAGCAGGGAGCTCCTACAATGAGCAGTTCTTC. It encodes CASSLAGSSYNEQFF. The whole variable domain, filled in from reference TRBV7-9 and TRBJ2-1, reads DTGVSQNPRHKITKRGQNVTFRCDPISEHNRLYWYRQTLGQGPEFLTYFQNEAQLEKSRLLSDRFSAERPKGSFSTLEIQRTEQGDSAMYLCASSLAGSSYNEQFFGPGTRLTVL.

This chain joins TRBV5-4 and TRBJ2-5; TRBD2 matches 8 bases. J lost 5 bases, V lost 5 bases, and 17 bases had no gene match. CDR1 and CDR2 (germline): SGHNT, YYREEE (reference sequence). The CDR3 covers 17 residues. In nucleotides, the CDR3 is TGTGCCAGCAGTCCAGCAGAGAGCGGGAGTAAGTGGGAGACCCAGTACTTC. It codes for CASSPAESGSKWETQYF.

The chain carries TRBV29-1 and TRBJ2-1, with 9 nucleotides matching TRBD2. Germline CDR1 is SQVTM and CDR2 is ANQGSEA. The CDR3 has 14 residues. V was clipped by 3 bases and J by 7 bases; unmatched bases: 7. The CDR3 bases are TGCAGCGTTGATGGGCGGGGGGGGGCTAATGAGCAGTTCTTC. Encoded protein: CSVDGRGGANEQFF.

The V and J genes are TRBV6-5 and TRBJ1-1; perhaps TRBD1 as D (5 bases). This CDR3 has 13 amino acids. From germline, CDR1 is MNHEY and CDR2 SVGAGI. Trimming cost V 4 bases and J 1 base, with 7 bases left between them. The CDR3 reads CASSWGPNTEAFF. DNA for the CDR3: TGTGCCAGCAGTTGGGGCCCGAACACTGAAGCTTTCTTT.

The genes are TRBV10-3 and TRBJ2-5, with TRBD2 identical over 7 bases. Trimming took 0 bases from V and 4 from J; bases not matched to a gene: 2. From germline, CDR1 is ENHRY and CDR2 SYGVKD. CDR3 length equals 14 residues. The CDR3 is CAISESLAGETQYF. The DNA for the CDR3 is TGTGCCATCAGTGAGTCGTTAGCGGGAGAGACCCAGTACTTC.

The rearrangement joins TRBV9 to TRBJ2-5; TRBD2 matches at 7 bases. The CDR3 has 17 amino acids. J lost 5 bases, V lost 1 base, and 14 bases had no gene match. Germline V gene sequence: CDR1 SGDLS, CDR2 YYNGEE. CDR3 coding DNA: TGTGCCAGCAGCGTATCAGAGGCGGGCCCCGGGAGGGAGACCCAGTACTTC. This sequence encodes CASSVSEAGPGRETQYF.

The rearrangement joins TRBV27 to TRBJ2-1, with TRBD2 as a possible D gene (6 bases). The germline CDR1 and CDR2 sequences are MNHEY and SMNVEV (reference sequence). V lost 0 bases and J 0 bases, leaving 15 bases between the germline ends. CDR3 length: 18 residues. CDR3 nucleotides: TGTGCCAGCAGTTTATCCGGGGACGGGAGCCTCTCCTACAATGAGCAGTTCTTC. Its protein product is CASSLSGDGSLSYNEQFF.

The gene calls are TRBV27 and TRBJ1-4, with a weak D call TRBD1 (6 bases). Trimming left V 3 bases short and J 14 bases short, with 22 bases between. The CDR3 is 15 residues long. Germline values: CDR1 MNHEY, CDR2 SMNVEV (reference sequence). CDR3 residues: CASSLAGTLTTPLFF. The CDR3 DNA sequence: TGTGCCAGCAGTTTGGCCGGGACACTTACTACTCCCCTGTTTTTT. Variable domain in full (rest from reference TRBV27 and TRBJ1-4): EAQVTQNPRYLITVTGKKLTVTCSQNMNHEYMSWYRQDPGLGLRQIYYSMNVEVTDKGDVPEGYKVSRKEKRNFPLILESPSPNQTSLYFCASSLAGTLTTPLFFGSGTQLSVL.

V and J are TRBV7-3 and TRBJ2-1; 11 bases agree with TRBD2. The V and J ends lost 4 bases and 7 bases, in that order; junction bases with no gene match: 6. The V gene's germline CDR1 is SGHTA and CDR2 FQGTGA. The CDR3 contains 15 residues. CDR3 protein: CASSSSGTSGNEQFF. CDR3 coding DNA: TGTGCCAGCAGCTCATCCGGGACTAGCGGTAATGAGCAGTTCTTC.